The 13 T cell receptor beta chains given below trace back to one sample, sequenced in a study of T cell responses to AZD1222 COVID-19 vaccine. Profiled with immunoSEQ multiplex PCR; TCRdb holds only in-frame clones, not every one. The sample lists approximately 150,000 clones, roughly 87% occurring once. Sequenced here: peripheral blood, sampled 28 days after the second AZD1222 dose. The receptors shown here come from an adult who received the AZD1222 COVID-19 vaccine.

The chain carries TRBV5-8 and TRBJ2-7; TRBD2 might be the D (6 bases). Germline V gene data show CDR1 as SGHTS and CDR2 as YDEGEE. The V and J ends lost 0 bases and 8 bases respectively, with 15 bases between them. This CDR3 comprises 14 residues. CDR3 DNA sequence: TGTGCCAGCAGCTTGGGGATGGAGGGGCCGCAGCAGTACTTC. It yields the protein CASSLGMEGPQQYF.

The genes are TRBV5-1 and TRBJ1-2; 8 nucleotides agree with TRBD1. Losses at the gene ends were 4 bases for V and 3 bases for J; bases not matched to a gene: 11. The CDR3 totals 16 residues. The germline CDR1 and CDR2 sequences are SGHRS and YFSETQ. CDR3 DNA sequence: TGCGCCAGCAGCCTAGGACAGGGAGGGAACCACTATGGCTACACCTTC. Its translation is CASSLGQGGNHYGYTF.

This chain uses TRBV10-3 with TRBJ2-7; 7 bases match TRBD1. The CDR3 is 13 residues long. Germline V lookup: CDR1 ENHRY, CDR2 SYGVKD. Unmatched junction bases numbered 5, after V lost 6 bases and J lost 3 bases. DNA for the CDR3: TGTGCCATCAGGAAGGACAGGTACTACGAGCAGTACTTC. This sequence encodes CAIRKDRYYEQYF.

The rearrangement uses TRBV6-4 and TRBJ2-2; no firm D call. This CDR3 is 12 amino acids long. Between the trimmed V and J ends, which lost 4 bases and 6 bases, there was a span of 6 bases. Germline V gene sequence: CDR1 MRHNA, CDR2 SNTAGT. CDR3 region: CASSGNSGELFF. The CDR3 coding sequence is TGTGCCAGCAGTGGAAACTCCGGGGAGCTGTTTTTT.

This clone turned up a few times. The chain joins TRBV5-4 to TRBJ2-7, with 13 bases fitting TRBD2. CDR3 length: 16 residues. Germline values: CDR1 SGHNT, CDR2 YYREEE (reference sequence). Trimming took 4 bases from V and 3 from J; bases not matched to a gene: 7. The CDR3 reads CASSRGGLAGSYEQYF. The DNA of the CDR3 is TGTGCCAGCAGCAGAGGGGGACTAGCGGGGAGCTACGAGCAGTACTTC.

The CDR3 here is CASSLGQGSTEAFF. The CDR3 DNA is TGTGCCAGCTCACTGGGACAGGGGTCCACTGAAGCTTTCTTT. The V and J genes are TRBV18 and TRBJ1-1, with 10 bases lining up with TRBD1. CDR1 KGHSH and CDR2 LQKENI come from the germline V gene. There are 14 residues in the CDR3. The ends lost 4 bases at V and 4 bases at J; junction bases unmatched: 3. The entire variable domain, with the rest obtained from reference TRBV18 and TRBJ1-1, is as follows: NAGVMQNPRHLVRRRGQEARLRCSPMKGHSHVYWYRQLPEEGLKFMVYLQKENIIDESGMPKERFSAEFPKEGPSILRIQQVVRGDSAAYFCASSLGQGSTEAFFGQGTRLTVV.

The rearrangement uses TRBV28 and TRBJ1-2; D is undetermined. Per the germline V gene, CDR1 is MDHEN and CDR2 is SYDVKM. With 6 bases removed from V and 4 bases from J, the gap between germline ends came to 18 bases. There are 15 residues in the CDR3. Here the CDR3 reads CASSNPGRVSYGYTF. The CDR3 DNA follows: TGTGCCAGCAGCAACCCGGGCCGAGTCTCCTATGGCTACACCTTC.

This clone showed up just a few times. CDR3 DNA: TGTGCCAGCAGCCAAGATAACCCCCTAGCGACTAGCCCCGCTCCCTACAATGAGCAGTTCTTC. Amino acids: CASSQDNPLATSPAPYNEQFF. The chain has TRBV3-1 (or the pseudogene TRBV3-2) and TRBJ2-1; 7 nucleotides agree with TRBD2. Germline lookup yields CDR1 LGHDT and CDR2 YNNKEL (reference sequence). The junction had 19 bases not matched to a gene; V was cut back by 0 bases and J by 2 bases. This CDR3 has 21 residues.

The CDR3: CSGGRGPQRTEAFF. In nucleotides, the CDR3 is TGCAGCGGGGGGCGGGGACCCCAACGGACTGAAGCTTTCTTT. The chain links TRBV29-1 to TRBJ1-1, with TRBD1 as a possible D gene (6 bases). This CDR3 comprises 14 residues. Germline V gene sequence: CDR1 SQVTM, CDR2 ANQGSEA. V shed 7 bases and J shed 5 bases, with 20 bases lying between them.

The chain uses TRBV6-2 or TRBV6-3 and TRBJ2-3; D is possibly TRBD1 or TRBD2 (5 bases each). The germline V gene has CDR1 MNHEY and CDR2 SVGEGT. The germline V and J ends were trimmed by 2 bases and 1 base, with 10 bases remaining between them. The CDR3 consists of 15 residues. The CDR3 sequence: CASSYTGTGTDTQYF. CDR3 nucleotides: TGTGCCAGCAGTTACACTGGGACCGGCACAGATACGCAGTATTTT.

V gene TRBV19 combines with J gene TRBJ1-4; unclear D gene. Germline CDR1 reads LNHDA; CDR2 reads SQIVND (reference sequence). The CDR3 has 15 residues. Trimming stripped 5 bases from V and 8 bases from J, with 18 bases between. The CDR3 reads CASSDAGSPWEKLFF. The CDR3 bases are TGTGCCAGTAGTGACGCAGGTTCCCCTTGGGAAAAACTGTTTTTT.

The chain combines TRBV6-2 or TRBV6-3 with TRBJ2-1; D might be TRBD1 or TRBD2, each matching 5 bases. V lost 2 bases to trimming and J lost 4 bases, with 18 bases between them. The CDR3 contains 17 residues. The germline V gene encodes CDR1 MNHEY and CDR2 SVGEGT. DNA for the CDR3: TGTGCCAGCAGTTACCCCCCCCCGGGGACCGAATACAATGAGCAGTTCTTC. It yields the protein CASSYPPPGTEYNEQFF.

The rearrangement joins TRBV6-5 to TRBJ1-1; D remains ambiguous. CDR3 size: 13 residues. Looked up from germline, CDR1 is MNHEY and CDR2 is SVGAGI. V lost 2 bases, J lost 1 base, and 5 bases lay in between. CDR3 loop: CASSYPGNTEAFF. Written as DNA, the CDR3 is TGTGCCAGCAGTTACCCGGGGAACACTGAAGCTTTCTTT.